In this sample, the clone carrying this T cell receptor (beta chain) turned up a few times. The antigen is unknown. This entry comes from a study of beta chain features in type 1 diabetes. Whole-study context: Across the samples, approximately 110,000,000 sorted cells were examined in total. Study-wide results and limits: Fewer junction insertions and more nucleotide deletions appeared in type 1 diabetes patients. Among all four CD4+ subsets, Type 1 diabetes patients had TCRB CDR3s that were moderately but significantly shorter.

Germline V gene data show CDR1 as LNHNV and CDR2 as YYDKDF (reference sequence). There are 16 residues in the CDR3. V shed 4 bases, J shed 7 bases, and the junction held 9 bases outside the gene matches. By way of CD45RO/CCR7/CD25/CD127/CD95/CD27, the CD4+ regulatory, stem cell-like memory, central memory and naive cells were sorted. Expressed TCRB transcripts were sequenced because the entire RNA isolate underwent reverse transcription. Sequenced by immunoSEQ multiplex PCR; TCRdb stores in-frame clones only, minus some. The data hold about half a million clones, with roughly 11% observed a single time.

The sequence was collected from a woman aged 18-29 years in good health. Sequencing was performed on naive CD4+ T cells from blood. The chain recombines TRBV15 with TRBJ2-5, with 13 bases aligning to TRBD2. As DNA, the CDR3 is TGTGCCACCAGCACCCGGACTAGCGGGGGAGAGGGGACCCAGTACTTC. Translation: CATSTRTSGGEGTQYF.